This T cell receptor beta chain is from a study of blood T cell repertoires in COVID-19. Trimming cost V 5 bases and J 0 bases, with 14 bases left between them. This CDR3 spans 16 amino acids. Per the germline V gene, CDR1 is SGHTA and CDR2 is FQGTGA. Authors' analysis steps: Cell counts per sample came from amplifying reference gene primers. TCRdb keeps only in-frame clones here, not all; method: immunoSEQ multiplex PCR. V and J calls and clone size are given by that table; D and trimming were obtained from the DNA. The table has 250,000 to 350,000 clones, over 75% seen once. The rearrangement uses TRBV7-3 and TRBJ2-1, with no clear D. The source is a human donor with COVID-19, enrolled during active disease. The donor label of this sample is uncertain. The sequencing input was peripheral blood. The CDR3 sequence is CASSPLIASSYNEQFF. The CDR3 DNA follows: TGTGCCAGCAGCCCCCTGATCGCTAGCTCCTACAATGAGCAGTTCTTC. Variable domain in full (rest from reference TRBV7-3 and TRBJ2-1): GAGVSQTPSNKVTEKGKYVELRCDPISGHTALYWYRQSLGQGPEFLIYFQGTGAADDSGLPNDRFFAVRPEGSVSTLKIQRTERGDSAVYLCASSPLIASSYNEQFFGPGTRLTVL.